The clone carrying this T cell receptor beta chain was seen a few times. The library put unique molecular identifiers onto individual cDNA molecules. From the RACE reads, TCRdb called clonotypes with MiXCR, one entry per CDR3 protein. The table has 380,000 or so distinct CDR3 sequences, 4.5% to 7% seen once. Time point reported: pre-sensitization, week 0. Specified treatment: therapeutic diphenylcyclopropenone sensitization with weekly scalp DPC. The data belong to a study of human T cells and chemical hapten exposure. The germline V gene has CDR1 SGHTA and CDR2 FQGNSA. The ends lost 7 bases at V and 4 bases at J; junction bases unmatched: 5. This CDR3 comprises 13 residues.

The chain links TRBV7-2 to TRBJ1-2; 8 nucleotides line up with TRBD1. The receptor's source is a woman under 30 with alopecia areata. Some clones in this sample may be carry-over from other donors' samples. Source: whole blood, taken in connection with sensitization to the hapten diphenylcyclopropenone (DPC). The CDR3 protein is CASTTGTGYGYTF. The CDR3 DNA is TGTGCCAGCACCACTGGGACAGGCTATGGCTACACCTTC.